This T cell receptor (beta chain) was captured by sequencing in a study of T cells in Graves' hyperthyroidism and ophthalmopathy. Broader study findings: Most thyroid clonotypes with frequency above 0.001 were detected in blood. Onset of ophthalmopathy came a median roughly 6.9 months after the model predicted it. Separating ophthalmopathy from stable hyperthyroidism was achieved by a 13 V-J model.

Thyroid ultrasound and orbital computed tomography, with clinical symptoms and serum thyroxine and TRAb, informed diagnoses. Germline-derived CDR1 and CDR2 are MGHRA and YSYEKL. This CDR3 contains 13 residues. Researchers took RNA transcripts and amplified the TCR beta CDR3 regions from them. TCR CDR3 underwent first-round RT-PCR with the HTBI primer set. TCRdb re-derived calls from the multiplex PCR reads in MiXCR, one entry per CDR3 protein. The sample contains about 95,000 distinct CDR3 sequences, around 40% of which appear only once. On this clonotype itself: Its antigen is unidentified. Possible read error: a much larger clone is one base away.

The rearrangement uses TRBV4-1 and TRBJ1-1; no definite D call. The TCR was taken from a woman in her thirties with Graves' hyperthyroidism. Sequencing input: peripheral blood or thyroid tissue (not recorded which). The CDR3 DNA follows: TGCGCCAGCAGCCAAGGGGGTAGGCCGGAAGCTTCCTTT. Amino acids: CASSQGGRPEASF.